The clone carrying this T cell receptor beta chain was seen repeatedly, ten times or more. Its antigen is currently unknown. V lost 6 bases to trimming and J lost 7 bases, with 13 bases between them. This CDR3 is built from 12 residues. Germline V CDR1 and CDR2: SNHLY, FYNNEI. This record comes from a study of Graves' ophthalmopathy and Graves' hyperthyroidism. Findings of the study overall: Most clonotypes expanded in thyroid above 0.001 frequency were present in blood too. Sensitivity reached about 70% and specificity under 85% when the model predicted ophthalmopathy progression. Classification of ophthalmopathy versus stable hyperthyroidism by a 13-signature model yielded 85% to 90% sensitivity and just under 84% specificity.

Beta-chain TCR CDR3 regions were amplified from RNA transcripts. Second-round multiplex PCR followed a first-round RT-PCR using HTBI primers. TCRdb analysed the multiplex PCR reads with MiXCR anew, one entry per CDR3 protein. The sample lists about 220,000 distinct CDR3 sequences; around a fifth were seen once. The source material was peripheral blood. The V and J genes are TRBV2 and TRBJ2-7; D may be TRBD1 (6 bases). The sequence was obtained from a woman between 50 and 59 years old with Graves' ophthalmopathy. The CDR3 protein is CASRQAQGEQYF. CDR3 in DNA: TGTGCCAGCAGACAAGCGCAGGGGGAGCAGTACTTC. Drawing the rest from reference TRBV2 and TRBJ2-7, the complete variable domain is EPEVTQTPSHQVTQMGQEVILRCVPISNHLYFYWYRQILGQKVEFLVSFYNNEISEKSEIFDDQFSVERPDGSNFTLKIRSTKLEDSAMYFCASRQAQGEQYFGPGTRLTVT.